Listed here are 8 T cell receptor beta chains from one sample, sequenced in a study of vaccination and CD4 T cells after COVID-19. These TCRs are of unknown antigen specificity. Oncomine TCR Beta short-read sequencing was applied to DNA from cultured CD4+ T cells. TCRdb processed the PCR reads anew with MiXCR; each CDR3 protein has one entry. The sample consists of some 19,000 distinct CDR3 sequences, 55% to 65% of them appearing once. Treatment defined: roughly ten-day PBMC culture with coronavirus spike peptide pools or control peptides (ViraFEST assay). Source: CD4+ T cells from blood, cultured in vitro, taken before SARS-CoV-2 vaccination. The origin of the receptors is a human donor who received a COVID-19 vaccine.

The chain links TRBV7-2 to TRBJ2-5; 9 bases agree with TRBD2. V was clipped by 8 bases and J by 5 bases; unmatched bases: 9. The CDR3 is 14 amino acids. The germline V gene has CDR1 SGHTA and CDR2 FQGNSA. CDR3 in amino acids: CASEQGLAGETQYF. The CDR3, as DNA: TGTGCCAGCGAACAGGGACTAGCTGGGGAGACCCAGTACTTC. Drawing the rest from reference TRBV7-2 and TRBJ2-5, the complete variable domain is GAGVSQSPSNKVTEKGKDVELRCDPISGHTALYWYRQSLGQGLEFLIYFQGNSAPDKSGLPSDRFSAERTGGSVSTLTIQRTQQEDSAVYLCASEQGLAGETQYFGPGTRLLVL.

The J gene is TRBJ1-1, the V gene TRBV6-1; D may be TRBD1 (5 bases). The CDR3 spans 12 residues. Trimming left V 6 bases short and J 9 bases short, with 14 bases between. Germline lookup yields CDR1 MNHNS and CDR2 SASEGT. In DNA form, the CDR3 reads TGTGCCAGCAGCCGGGACCGAGGGCAAGCTTTCTTT. This codes for CASSRDRGQAFF.

This sequence joins TRBV6-5 and TRBJ1-5; D remains ambiguous. The CDR3 contains 15 residues. Germline loops: CDR1 MNHEY, CDR2 SVGAGI. With 0 bases removed from V and 4 bases from J, the gap between germline ends came to 10 bases. The CDR3 here is CASSYSPFSNQPQHF. CDR3 nucleotides: TGTGCCAGCAGTTACTCTCCGTTTTCGAATCAGCCCCAGCATTTT.

The gene calls are TRBV30 and TRBJ1-6; D remains ambiguous. The ends were cut back, 4 bases at V and 0 bases at J, with 7 bases in the middle. The CDR3 runs 14 residues. CDR1 GTSNPN and CDR2 SVGIG come from the germline V gene (reference sequence). For the CDR3, the DNA is TGTGCCTGGACTAGGAGCTCCTATAATTCACCCCTCCACTTT. It codes for CAWTRSSYNSPLHF.

This clonotype was found a few times. The rearrangement uses TRBV20-1 and TRBJ1-1; no clear D gene. In germline, CDR1 is DFQATT, CDR2 SNEGSKA (reference sequence). This CDR3 is built from 12 residues. Trimming pared 3 bases from V and 1 base from J, leaving 6 bases between. CDR3 sequence: CSARPGNTEAFF. CDR3 DNA sequence: TGCAGTGCTAGGCCTGGGAACACTGAAGCTTTCTTT.

The gene calls are TRBV21-1 and TRBJ1-6; the table's D gene call, TRBD1, was not cross checked with the DNA. TRBV21-1 is a pseudogene. The CDR3 extends over 13 amino acids. The CDR3 nucleotides read TGTGCCAGCAACACCCCTCAGGGATCACCCCTCCACTTT. Translated: CASNTPQGSPLHF.

This clonotype was seen more than once but under ten times. The gene calls are TRBV7-9 and TRBJ1-2; D is perhaps TRBD1 (5 bases). This CDR3 contains 14 residues. Trimming stripped 0 bases from V and 6 bases from J, with 11 bases between. Per the germline V gene, CDR1 is SEHNR and CDR2 is FQNEAQ (reference sequence). The CDR3 nucleotides read TGTGCCAGCAGCTTAGCCACCAGGGCCCATGGCTACACCTTC. It codes for CASSLATRAHGYTF.

This sequence joins TRBV19 and TRBJ2-5; the match to TRBD2 covers 10 bases. V shed 1 base and J 1 base; nucleotides not matched to a gene: 0. This CDR3 has 15 amino acids. Germline V lookup: CDR1 LNHDA, CDR2 SQIVND (reference sequence). DNA of the CDR3: TGTGCCAGTAGTATAGCTAGCGGGGGCCAAGAGACCCAGTACTTC. It specifies CASSIASGGQETQYF.